This T cell receptor beta chain was sequenced in a study of T cells in Graves' hyperthyroidism and ophthalmopathy. Across the study: Once the initial diagnosis was made, peripheral blood was obtained before any treatment. Study-wide findings and caveats: In the blood, most expanded thyroid clonotypes above 0.001 appeared as well. Ophthalmopathy and stable hyperthyroidism were separated by a 13 V-J model.

CDR1 is MDHEN, CDR2 SYDVKM, per germline. V lost 5 bases and J lost 2; bases outside the gene matches: 8. The CDR3 length is 17 residues. Amplification of TCR beta CDR3 regions was performed using RNA transcripts as template. A set of HTBI primers served as the primers for a first-round RT-PCR of the TCR CDR3. TCRdb independently ran MiXCR on the multiplex PCR reads; one entry per CDR3 protein. The sample has about 710,000 distinct CDR3 sequences, roughly 15% seen once; the top ten hold approximately 8.4%. This clonotype appeared many times. As yet, its antigen is unknown. Patients showing uncontrolled infection, other autoimmune disease, pregnancy or lactation were ineligible.

The sequence was collected from a man between 18 and 29 years old with Graves' hyperthyroidism. Sequencing used blood. The rearrangement links TRBV28 to TRBJ2-3, with TRBD2 matching 12 bases. The CDR3 DNA follows: TGTGCCAGCAGTCCAGGAGGACTAGCGGGGTTCACAGATACGCAGTATTTT. Residues: CASSPGGLAGFTDTQYF. Together with reference TRBV28 and TRBJ2-3, the CDR3 gives the full variable domain: DVKVTQSSRYLVKRTGEKVFLECVQDMDHENMFWYRQDPGLGLRLIYFSYDVKMKEKGDIPEGYSVSREKKERFSLILESASTNQTSMYLCASSPGGLAGFTDTQYFGPGTRLTVL.